This passage covers 18 T cell receptor beta chains from one sample sequenced in a study of blood T cell repertoires in COVID-19 (dated by TCRdb to the early 2020s). Libraries were built with the immunoSEQ multiplex PCR assay. This immuneACCESS table, as held by TCRdb, lists in-frame sequences with V and J called but not all clones. Of the missing ones, under half trace to an unresolved V gene in checked studies; the others have no known cause. This sample lists over 85,000 clones; around four fifths were detected once. 3% to 4% of the sample goes to the ten largest clones. Input material: peripheral blood. These receptors all come from a man in his fifties with acute or convalescent COVID-19.

This chain links TRBV9 with TRBJ2-1, with 10 positions matching TRBD2. Germline assignment: CDR1 SGDLS and CDR2 YYNGEE. The CDR3 covers 18 residues. V lost 0 bases to trimming and J lost 3 bases; unmatched junction nucleotides: 9. The CDR3 DNA reads TGTGCCAGCAGCGTAGATCGGGCTAGCGGGAGAGACTACAATGAGCAGTTCTTC. It codes for CASSVDRASGRDYNEQFF.

The rearrangement uses TRBV9 and TRBJ2-7; 7 bases line up with TRBD2. This CDR3 contains 13 residues. Per germline, CDR1 SGDLS and CDR2 YYNGEE. V was clipped by 3 bases and J by 8 bases; unmatched bases: 8. CDR3 in amino acids: CASSAAQGGKQYF. The CDR3 region has the DNA TGTGCCAGCAGCGCAGCCCAGGGAGGGAAGCAGTACTTC. The variable domain in full, completed from reference TRBV9 and TRBJ2-7, reads DSGVTQTPKHLITATGQRVTLRCSPRSGDLSVYWYQQSLDQGLQFLIQYYNGEERAKGNILERFSAQQFPDLHSELNLSSLELGDSALYFCASSAAQGGKQYFGPGTRLTVT.

J is TRBJ1-1 and V is TRBV6-6; 8 nucleotides align to TRBD1. CDR1 and CDR2 (germline): MNHNY, SVGAGI (reference sequence). The CDR3 is 14 amino acids. Unmatched junction bases numbered 7, after V lost 5 bases and J lost 5 bases. The CDR3, as DNA: TGTGCCAGCAGTCCCCCAGGGGGCCGGACTGAAGCTTTCTTT. Translated, it gives CASSPPGGRTEAFF.

V and J are TRBV10-3 and TRBJ1-2; no clear D. The length of the CDR3 is 12 residues. Germline V gives CDR1 ENHRY, CDR2 SYGVKD. The ends were cut back, 11 bases at V and 8 bases at J, with 18 bases in the middle. The CDR3 here is CASTPGSEGYTF. CDR3 sequence (DNA): TGTGCCTCTACGCCGGGGTCTGAGGGCTACACCTTC.

This chain uses TRBV2 with TRBJ1-5, with D possibly TRBD1 on 5 matching bases. This CDR3 spans 13 amino acids. V shed 6 bases and J shed 4 bases, with 10 bases lying between them. Germline CDR1 is SNHLY and CDR2 is FYNNEI. Written as DNA, the CDR3 is TGTGCCAGCAGGCCCGACAGTAATCAGCCCCAGCATTTT. Residues: CASRPDSNQPQHF.

The CDR3 DNA reads as TGTGCCAGCACTGGACAGGGGGGGGGCACTGAAGCTTTCTTT. This translates into CASTGQGGGTEAFF. The chain employs TRBV28 and TRBJ1-1, with 10 bases aligning to TRBD1. The CDR3 runs 14 residues. CDR1 and CDR2 from the germline V gene are MDHEN and SYDVKM. V gave up 7 bases and J gave up 4 bases; unmatched junction bases: 6.

The chain couples TRBV28 to TRBJ1-5; TRBD1 aligns across 10 bases. Trimming at V came to 10 bases and at J to 4 bases, leaving 7 bases not matched to a gene. This CDR3 region has 14 residues. In germline, CDR1 is MDHEN, CDR2 SYDVKM. The CDR3 region is CATLTGQGNQPQHF. DNA for the CDR3: TGTGCCACTTTAACGGGACAGGGGAATCAGCCCCAGCATTTT.

J is TRBJ1-3 and V is TRBV18; 9 bases map to TRBD1. The CDR3 runs 18 residues. In germline, CDR1 is KGHSH, CDR2 LQKENI. The ends lost 4 bases at V and 0 bases at J; junction bases unmatched: 10. The CDR3 sequence: CASSLRPGTGTSGNTIYF. The CDR3 nucleotides are TGTGCCAGCTCACTACGTCCCGGGACAGGGACCTCTGGAAACACCATATATTTT.

The V gene is TRBV5-1, the J gene TRBJ2-1; 7 bases line up with TRBD1. The ends lost 1 base at V and 2 bases at J; junction bases unmatched: 3. CDR3 length equals 15 residues. Per germline, CDR1 SGHRS and CDR2 YFSETQ. CDR3 bases: TGCGCCAGCAGCTTGAACGGACAGGCCTACAATGAGCAGTTCTTC. This gives the protein CASSLNGQAYNEQFF.

V usage is TRBV6-5 and J usage is TRBJ1-2; D is uncertain. V was shortened by 6 bases and J by 7 bases, with 12 bases between the two germline ends. CDR3 length: 12 residues. Per germline, CDR1 MNHEY and CDR2 SVGAGI. The CDR3 here is CASRVTGGGYTF. In DNA, the CDR3 is TGTGCCAGCAGGGTCACTGGCGGTGGCTACACCTTC.

This chain connects TRBV19 to TRBJ1-4, with a tentative D call TRBD1 (5 bases). This CDR3 has 14 residues. Trimming took off 6 bases at V and 8 bases at J, with 16 bases between the two ends. The germline V gene encodes CDR1 LNHDA and CDR2 SQIVND (reference sequence). The CDR3 reads CASSRTPKGEKLFF. The CDR3 DNA reads TGTGCCAGTAGCCGGACACCCAAAGGGGAAAAACTGTTTTTT.

The rearrangement uses TRBV6-5 and TRBJ1-2, with D perhaps matching TRBD1 (5 bases). Trimming took 2 bases from V and 4 from J, leaving 14 bases between them. The CDR3 is made up of 15 amino acids. Germline V gives CDR1 MNHEY, CDR2 SVGAGI. The chain's CDR3 is CASSYTVGGGYGYTF. In DNA form, the CDR3 reads TGTGCCAGCAGTTACACCGTGGGGGGGGGCTATGGCTACACCTTC.

This clone is a singleton in its sample. The genes are TRBV6-5 and TRBJ2-4; D may be TRBD1 (5 bases). The CDR3 totals 15 residues. Trimming cost V 5 bases and J 2 bases, with 13 bases left between them. CDR1 is MNHEY and CDR2 is SVGAGI in the germline V gene. Here the CDR3 reads CASSPPGLSKNIQYF. CDR3 in DNA: TGTGCCAGCAGTCCACCAGGGTTGTCCAAAAACATTCAGTACTTC.

The chain has TRBV2 and TRBJ2-5, with D perhaps TRBD2 (6 bases). This CDR3 spans 13 amino acids. The V gene's germline CDR1 is SNHLY and CDR2 FYNNEI. V lost 4 bases to trimming and J lost 5 bases, with 11 bases between them. This chain's CDR3 is CASSVGGGETQYF. The CDR3 DNA follows: TGTGCCAGCAGTGTTGGTGGAGGGGAGACCCAGTACTTC.

J is TRBJ2-5 and V is TRBV9; D is possibly TRBD2 (6 bases). The CDR3 totals 13 residues. Trimming removed 4 bases at V and 5 bases at J, with 12 bases between. Germline CDR1 is SGDLS and CDR2 is YYNGEE. In DNA, the CDR3 is TGTGCCAGCAGCCCCCTGGGAGGTGAGACCCAGTACTTC. Its protein is CASSPLGGETQYF.

The V call is TRBV18, the J call TRBJ2-3, with 10 bases identical to TRBD2. J lost 4 bases, V lost 3 bases, and 10 bases had no gene match. CDR3 size: 17 residues. CDR1 is KGHSH, CDR2 LQKENI, per germline. CDR3 in amino acids: CASSPQGASGSSDTQYF. CDR3 bases: TGTGCCAGCTCACCCCAGGGGGCTAGCGGGAGCTCAGATACGCAGTATTTT.

This clone was picked up one time. V and J are TRBV7-2 and TRBJ1-5, with TRBD1 matching 8 bases. V was clipped by 4 bases and J by 7 bases; unmatched bases: 9. Per the germline V gene, CDR1 is SGHTA and CDR2 is FQGNSA. The CDR3 is 15 residues long. The CDR3 DNA reads as TGTGCCAGCAGCTCCCCAGGGGGCTTAGGGCAGCCCCAGCATTTT. It yields the protein CASSSPGGLGQPQHF.

This clone showed up just once. The J gene is TRBJ2-5, the V gene TRBV9; 14 bases match TRBD2. This CDR3 comprises 16 residues. After removal of 4 bases from V and 1 base from J, the junction contained 3 bases not matched to a gene. The V gene's germline CDR1 is SGDLS and CDR2 YYNGEE. The CDR3 loop is CASSRGTSGGQETQYF. The CDR3 DNA reads as TGTGCCAGCAGCCGGGGGACTAGCGGGGGCCAAGAGACCCAGTACTTC. The complete variable domain, with remaining parts taken from reference TRBV9 and TRBJ2-5, reads DSGVTQTPKHLITATGQRVTLRCSPRSGDLSVYWYQQSLDQGLQFLIQYYNGEERAKGNILERFSAQQFPDLHSELNLSSLELGDSALYFCASSRGTSGGQETQYFGPGTRLLVL.